The 26 T cell receptor beta chains presented below share a single source sample, sequenced in a study of blood T cell repertoires in COVID-19. Profiled with immunoSEQ multiplex PCR; TCRdb holds only in-frame clones, not every one. Of about 210,000 clones listed, around 80% are singletons. Sequencing was carried out using peripheral blood. The receptors derive from a woman aged 50 to 60 with acute or convalescent COVID-19.

V usage is TRBV11-2 and J usage is TRBJ2-4; D is ambiguous. V lost 5 bases, J lost 6 bases, and 17 bases lay in between. The CDR3 extends over 15 amino acids. Germline CDR1 reads SGHAT; CDR2 reads FQNNGV. The CDR3 spells CASSPYSVRRNIQYF. The DNA of the CDR3 is TGTGCCAGCAGCCCTTACTCGGTACGAAGAAACATTCAGTACTTC.

The chain combines TRBV5-1 with TRBJ2-2, with 7 nucleotides matching TRBD2. The trim removed 2 bases at V and 2 bases at J, leaving 6 bases unmatched. The CDR3 has 16 amino acids. CDR1 is SGHRS, CDR2 YFSETQ, per germline. This chain's CDR3 is CASSLAGPYNTGELFF. The CDR3 nucleotides are TGCGCCAGCAGCTTAGCGGGACCTTACAACACCGGGGAGCTGTTTTTT. Full variable domain (missing parts from reference TRBV5-1 and TRBJ2-2): KAGVTQTPRYLIKTRGQQVTLSCSPISGHRSVSWYQQTPGQGLQFLFEYFSETQRNKGNFPGRFSGRQFSNSRSEMNVSTLELGDSALYLCASSLAGPYNTGELFFGEGSRLTVL.

The rearrangement joins TRBV21-1 to TRBJ2-2; the table names TRBD1, a call not compared with the DNA. TRBV21-1 is labeled a pseudogene. This CDR3 spans 16 amino acids. The CDR3 spells CASSKAERYRSGELFF. As DNA, the CDR3 is TGTGCCAGCAGCAAAGCCGAACGTTACAGGTCCGGGGAGCTGTTTTTT.

The chain uses TRBV19 and TRBJ1-1; 8 nucleotides line up with TRBD1. The CDR3 length is 16 residues. With 3 bases clipped from V and 5 bases from J, the junction kept 11 bases outside the gene matches. From germline, CDR1 is LNHDA and CDR2 SQIVND (reference sequence). DNA for the CDR3: TGTGCCAGTAGTATTTCCCACACAGGGGGACAAACTGAAGCTTTCTTT. Translating it yields CASSISHTGGQTEAFF.

The genes are TRBV21-1 and TRBJ2-2; the table calls TRBD1, which could not be checked here. TRBV21-1 is described as a pseudogene. The CDR3 has 15 residues. In DNA, the CDR3 is TGTGCCAGCAGCCCTGGACAGGGTAACACCGGGGAGCTGTTTTTT. This encodes CASSPGQGNTGELFF.

The chain joins TRBV9 to TRBJ1-1; 7 bases align to TRBD1. Looked up from germline, CDR1 is SGDLS and CDR2 is YYNGEE. Trimming cost V 2 bases and J 1 base; bases outside gene matches: 5. This CDR3 is built from 15 residues. The CDR3, as DNA: TGTGCCAGCAGCGTTCGGGACAGACCGAACACTGAAGCTTTCTTT. This translates into CASSVRDRPNTEAFF. Filled out from reference TRBV9 and TRBJ1-1, the complete variable domain reads DSGVTQTPKHLITATGQRVTLRCSPRSGDLSVYWYQQSLDQGLQFLIQYYNGEERAKGNILERFSAQQFPDLHSELNLSSLELGDSALYFCASSVRDRPNTEAFFGQGTRLTVV.

The rearrangement joins TRBV5-1 to TRBJ2-1; D remains unclear. CDR1 is SGHRS, CDR2 YFSETQ, per germline. V was pared by 2 bases and J by 8 bases, with 8 bases between. The CDR3 contains 12 residues. The DNA for the CDR3 is TGCGCCAGCAGCTTCCAGCAGGATGAGCAGTTCTTC. It encodes CASSFQQDEQFF.

CDR3 region: CASTRAGDRPDTQYF. The CDR3 nucleotides are TGCGCCAGCACTAGGGCGGGAGATCGACCAGATACGCAGTATTTT. J is TRBJ2-3 and V is TRBV5-1; 7 nucleotides line up with TRBD2. The CDR3 length is 15 residues. The V and J ends lost 6 bases and 4 bases, in that order; junction bases with no gene match: 11. CDR1 is SGHRS, CDR2 YFSETQ, per germline.

This clone was detected a few times. This chain joins TRBV28 and TRBJ1-6, with D perhaps matching TRBD1 (5 bases). Germline V gene lookup returns CDR1 MDHEN and CDR2 SYDVKM. Trimming pared 5 bases from V and 4 bases from J, leaving 18 bases between. The CDR3 consists of 17 residues. The CDR3 DNA reads as TGTGCCAGCAGTGCCCCGGGACTGAGTGGTTATAATTCACCCCTCCACTTT. This encodes CASSAPGLSGYNSPLHF.

This chain uses TRBV11-2 with TRBJ2-3; 10 bases agree with TRBD1. Germline V gene lookup returns CDR1 SGHAT and CDR2 FQNNGV. This CDR3 comprises 19 residues. J gave up 3 bases and V 2 bases, and 14 bases lay outside the gene matches. This chain's CDR3 is CASSLPGTGAVARTDTQYF. Here the CDR3 DNA reads TGTGCCAGCAGCTTACCCGGGACAGGGGCGGTAGCGCGAACAGATACGCAGTATTTT.

The chain links TRBV14 to TRBJ2-5; D unresolved. This CDR3 has 13 amino acids. The germline V and J ends were trimmed by 0 bases and 7 bases, with 9 bases remaining between them. Germline-derived CDR1 and CDR2 are SGHDN and FVKESK. Here the CDR3 reads CASSQDLSGTQYF. CDR3 nucleotides: TGTGCCAGCAGCCAAGATCTCTCGGGGACCCAGTACTTC.

The chain has TRBV6-2 or TRBV6-3 and TRBJ2-7; 8 positions agree with TRBD2. The CDR3 is made up of 15 amino acids. CDR1 is MNHEY, CDR2 SVGEGT, per germline. V trimming: 2 bases; J trimming: 0 bases; junction bases outside the gene matches: 3. CDR3 protein: CASSYTGTSSYEQYF. In DNA form, the CDR3 reads TGTGCCAGCAGTTACACCGGGACTAGCTCCTACGAGCAGTACTTC.

The rearrangement links TRBV19 to TRBJ2-5, with D possibly being TRBD1 (5 bases). Trimming left V 5 bases short and J 2 bases short, with 21 bases between. Germline CDR1 is LNHDA and CDR2 is SQIVND (reference sequence). The CDR3 has 17 residues. CDR3 sequence: CASSEASFTYRQETQYF. The CDR3 DNA is TGTGCCAGTAGTGAGGCCTCTTTCACCTACAGGCAAGAGACCCAGTACTTC.

The chain has TRBV6-4 and TRBJ2-2; 12 positions agree with TRBD2. Germline loops: CDR1 MRHNA, CDR2 SNTAGT. V was pared by 5 bases and J by 3 bases, with 7 bases of the junction left unmatched. This CDR3 has 17 amino acids. CDR3 loop: CASSRTSGNMYTGELFF. DNA of the CDR3: TGTGCCAGCAGTCGGACTAGCGGGAATATGTACACCGGGGAGCTGTTTTTT.

J is TRBJ1-6 and V is TRBV30; D is ambiguous. The ends were cut back, 7 bases at V and 9 bases at J, with 13 bases in the middle. Germline V lookup: CDR1 GTSNPN, CDR2 SVGIG (reference sequence). The CDR3 spans 12 residues. Written as DNA, the CDR3 is TGTGCCTTAGACACCTATGGTTCACCCCTCCACTTT. It yields the protein CALDTYGSPLHF. Complete variable domain (other parts from reference TRBV30 and TRBJ1-6): SQTIHQWPATLVQPVGSPLSLECTVEGTSNPNLYWYRQAAGRGLQLLFYSVGIGQISSEVPQNLSASRPQDRQFILSSKKLLLSDSGFYLCALDTYGSPLHFGNGTRLTVT.

The rearrangement joins TRBV28 to TRBJ2-7, with D maybe TRBD1 (6 bases). V lost 11 bases to trimming and J lost 1 base, with 21 bases between them. Per the germline V gene, CDR1 is MDHEN and CDR2 is SYDVKM. There are 15 residues in the CDR3. CDR3 sequence reads: CAVNSRTASSYEQYF. As DNA, the CDR3 is TGTGCCGTCAATTCGCGGACAGCGTCTTCCTACGAGCAGTACTTC.

The CDR3 region has the DNA TGTGCCAGCAGTGATTGGAGGGCACGTACGCAGTATTTT. It encodes CASSDWRARTQYF. The V and J genes are TRBV2 and TRBJ2-3, with D perhaps matching TRBD2 (6 bases). Germline CDR1 SNHLY, CDR2 FYNNEI. The length of the CDR3 is 13 residues. The V end lost 3 bases, the J end lost 8 bases, and 12 bases lay between the germline ends.

CDR3 DNA sequence: TGCGCCAGCAGTGACCCGGGACTAGGGCAAGATACGCAGTATTTT. Amino acids: CASSDPGLGQDTQYF. The rearrangement uses TRBV10-1 and TRBJ2-3; the match to TRBD2 covers 8 bases. Germline V CDR1 and CDR2: WNHNN, SYGVQD (reference sequence). The CDR3 consists of 15 residues. With 3 bases clipped from V and 5 bases from J, the junction kept 7 bases outside the gene matches.

The rearrangement joins TRBV7-3 to TRBJ2-3; possibly TRBD2 for D (5 bases). The V and J ends lost 0 bases and 7 bases respectively, with 11 bases between them. CDR3 length: 14 amino acids. Germline V gives CDR1 SGHTA, CDR2 FQGTGA. The DNA for the CDR3 is TGTGCCAGCAGCTTAACCAGCGGACCAAATACGCAGTATTTT. It codes for CASSLTSGPNTQYF.

The chain couples TRBV28 to TRBJ2-1; D is ambiguous. Germline CDR1 MDHEN, CDR2 SYDVKM. The ends were cut back, 5 bases at V and 7 bases at J, with 12 bases in the middle. This CDR3 is 13 amino acids long. The CDR3 DNA follows: TGTGCCAGCAGTCGAAGACCGACTAATGAGCAGTTCTTC. Protein product: CASSRRPTNEQFF.

The chain joins TRBV20-1 to TRBJ2-3; TRBD1 might be the D (6 bases). CDR3 size: 11 residues. Germline values: CDR1 DFQATT, CDR2 SNEGSKA (reference sequence). Trimming left V 5 bases short and J 14 bases short, with 17 bases between. The CDR3 is CSAPQGPSGYF. The DNA for the CDR3 is TGCAGTGCTCCCCAGGGGCCGAGTGGGTATTTT.

V gene TRBV27 combines with J gene TRBJ1-2; 9 nucleotides agree with TRBD1. This CDR3 region has 16 residues. V trimming: 4 bases; J trimming: 4 bases; junction bases outside the gene matches: 10. Germline V gene sequence: CDR1 MNHEY, CDR2 SMNVEV (reference sequence). CDR3 bases: TGTGCCAGCAGTTCCCCCGGGACAGGGTGGCCCTATGGCTACACCTTC. The encoded protein is CASSSPGTGWPYGYTF.

The CDR3 loop reads CASSMGGRMNTEAFF. The CDR3 DNA reads TGTGCCAGTAGTATGGGGGGGCGGATGAACACTGAAGCTTTCTTT. The V and J genes are TRBV19 and TRBJ1-1; perhaps TRBD1 as D (6 bases). Trimming shortened V by 3 bases and J by 0 bases, and 11 bases separated the two germline ends. This CDR3 comprises 15 residues. Per the germline V gene, CDR1 is LNHDA and CDR2 is SQIVND (reference sequence).

The chain employs TRBV5-1 and TRBJ1-1; tentatively, D is TRBD1 (6 bases). CDR1 is SGHRS, CDR2 YFSETQ, per germline. The CDR3 length is 14 residues. The V gene lost 4 bases and the J gene lost 1 base, with 11 bases spanning the gap. The CDR3 region is CASSPGVQNTEAFF. In nucleotides, the CDR3 is TGCGCCAGCAGCCCAGGGGTCCAGAACACTGAAGCTTTCTTT.

This chain uses TRBV28 with TRBJ1-6, with 7 bases fitting TRBD1. CDR3 length: 15 residues. CDR1 MDHEN and CDR2 SYDVKM come from the germline V gene. Losses at the gene ends were 4 bases for V and 8 bases for J; bases not matched to a gene: 8. CDR3 coding DNA: TGTGCCAGCAGTTCAGGACAGGTCCCCTATTCACCCCTCCACTTT. Its protein product is CASSSGQVPYSPLHF.

This sequence joins TRBV4-2 and TRBJ1-1; the D gene is possibly TRBD1 (5 bases). Germline CDR1 and CDR2: LGHNA and YNFKEQ. The CDR3 is made up of 15 amino acids. V lost 3 bases to trimming and J lost 1 base, with 12 bases between them. This CDR3 reads CASSHLDRENTEAFF. In DNA form, the CDR3 reads TGTGCCAGCAGCCACCTCGACAGAGAGAACACTGAAGCTTTCTTT.